This note documents a single T cell receptor (beta chain) sequence. This sample stems from a study of blood T cell repertoires in COVID-19. Trimming removed 0 bases from V and 10 bases from J; junction bases left unmatched: 13. This CDR3 is built from 16 residues. The germline gives CDR1 SGHRS, CDR2 YFSETQ. Produced via immunoSEQ multiplex PCR; TCRdb's table is partial and in-frame only. The sample contains tens of thousands of clones, 70% to 90% of which appear only once. Sequencing input: peripheral blood. This chain connects TRBV5-1 to TRBJ2-1; 7 nucleotides align to TRBD2. The TCR sequence derives from a woman aged 80 or older with active or convalescent COVID-19. CDR3 sequence: CASSLVSGLGAGEQFF. In DNA form, the CDR3 reads TGCGCCAGCAGCTTGGTGTCAGGTCTCGGAGCGGGGGAGCAGTTCTTC. Full variable domain (outside the CDR3, taken from reference TRBV5-1 and TRBJ2-1): KAGVTQTPRYLIKTRGQQVTLSCSPISGHRSVSWYQQTPGQGLQFLFEYFSETQRNKGNFPGRFSGRQFSNSRSEMNVSTLELGDSALYLCASSLVSGLGAGEQFFGPGTRLTVL.